This T cell receptor (beta chain) was observed in a study of graft-versus-host responses after intestinal transplantation. The study, taken as a whole, reports: Subjects displaying graft-donor T cell macrochimerism possessed elevated graft-versus-host to host-versus-graft clonal ratios inside allografts. Early post-transplant falls in HvG clones accompanied the peak levels of circulating GvH clones.

The CDR3 totals 15 residues. The germline V gene encodes CDR1 SGHVS and CDR2 FQNEAQ. The V gene end was trimmed by 5 bases and the J gene end by 4 bases; junction bases not matched to a gene: 7. The protocol was immunoSEQ multiplex PCR, while the TCRdb copy is restricted to in-frame clones and leaves out a portion. Of around 130,000 clones in the sample, approximately 92% are singletons; the top ten hold around 0.15%. Worth noting for this clone: Its antigen is not identified.

The J gene is TRBJ2-5, the V gene TRBV7-8; 10 nucleotides match TRBD1. The sample here was unstimulated CD4+ T cells sorted from spleen or lymph node cells, taken before intestinal transplant. The TCR sequence derives from a human donor who received an intestinal transplant. The DNA for the CDR3 is TGTGCCAGCAGCCCCCGACAGGGGGCGGGAGAGACCCAGTACTTC. This translates into CASSPRQGAGETQYF.